Below are 32 T cell receptor beta chains sequenced from a single sample in a study of cytomegalovirus exposure and HLA in healthy donors. The PCR contained 60 Vbeta and 13 Jbeta primers. Libraries were prepared by immunoSEQ multiplex PCR; TCRdb keeps only in-frame clonotypes and omits some of them. The sample carries over 150,000 clones, 80% to 90% recorded once. Sequenced input: PBMCs. Every receptor here comes from a woman in her twenties or thirties in good health and CMV-seropositive.

The genes are TRBV18 and TRBJ1-4; D gene uncertain. V was clipped by 3 bases and J by 7 bases, with 6 bases between them. Germline V lookup: CDR1 KGHSH, CDR2 LQKENI. The CDR3 loop spans 12 amino acids. This chain's CDR3 is CASSPLGEKLFF. The CDR3, as DNA: TGTGCCAGCTCACCGCTCGGTGAAAAACTGTTTTTT. Variable domain in full (rest from reference TRBV18 and TRBJ1-4): NAGVMQNPRHLVRRRGQEARLRCSPMKGHSHVYWYRQLPEEGLKFMVYLQKENIIDESGMPKERFSAEFPKEGPSILRIQQVVRGDSAAYFCASSPLGEKLFFGSGTQLSVL.

The chain recombines TRBV28 with TRBJ2-3; 10 bases align to TRBD2. Germline V gene data show CDR1 as MDHEN and CDR2 as SYDVKM. The CDR3 covers 16 residues. V dropped 5 bases and J dropped 5; count of bases not matched to a gene: 10. CDR3 region: CASSPSGGGLRDTQYF. The CDR3 DNA is TGTGCCAGCAGTCCCAGCGGGGGGGGACTCAGAGATACGCAGTATTTT. The complete variable domain, with remaining parts taken from reference TRBV28 and TRBJ2-3, reads DVKVTQSSRYLVKRTGEKVFLECVQDMDHENMFWYRQDPGLGLRLIYFSYDVKMKEKGDIPEGYSVSREKKERFSLILESASTNQTSMYLCASSPSGGGLRDTQYFGPGTRLTVL.

This clone was recorded a few times. Other nucleotide sequences from this sample produce the same CDR3. CDR3 sequence reads: CASSLTGNTEAFF. CDR3 nucleotides: TGCGCCAGCAGCCTCACGGGGAACACTGAAGCTTTCTTT. This sequence joins TRBV4-1 and TRBJ1-1; no clear D gene. CDR3 length: 13 residues. Germline V gene data show CDR1 as MGHRA and CDR2 as YSYEKL. The ends were cut back, 4 bases at V and 1 base at J, with 7 bases in the middle.

The chain links TRBV19 to TRBJ1-1, with D perhaps matching TRBD1 (6 bases). The germline V gene encodes CDR1 LNHDA and CDR2 SQIVND (reference sequence). This CDR3 has 13 amino acids. Trimming stripped 6 bases from V and 1 base from J, with 9 bases between. The CDR3 DNA is TGTGCCAGTAGCTCGGACAGGAACACTGAAGCTTTCTTT. It translates to CASSSDRNTEAFF.

The chain is built from TRBV29-1 and TRBJ1-3, with TRBD1 matching over 9 bases. The CDR3 runs to 13 residues. Germline trimming cut 6 bases from V and 4 bases from J; bases unmatched to any gene: 4. CDR1 and CDR2 (germline): SQVTM, ANQGSEA. Written as DNA, the CDR3 is TGCAGCGTGTCCACAGGGGGCGGAAACACCATATATTTT. Translating it yields CSVSTGGGNTIYF.

The table lists this clone with a few counts. The gene calls are TRBV5-1 and TRBJ2-2; 7 bases fit TRBD1. The CDR3 loop spans 14 amino acids. V dropped 1 base and J dropped 3; count of bases not matched to a gene: 0. Per germline, CDR1 SGHRS and CDR2 YFSETQ. The CDR3 protein is CASSLTGDTGELFF. The CDR3 region has the DNA TGCGCCAGCAGCTTGACAGGGGACACCGGGGAGCTGTTTTTT.

The V and J genes are TRBV7-7 and TRBJ2-5; TRBD1 aligns across 8 bases. With 5 bases clipped from V and 5 bases from J, the junction kept 4 bases outside the gene matches. Germline assignment: CDR1 SSHAT and CDR2 FNYEAQ (reference sequence). This CDR3 spans 13 amino acids. CDR3 bases: TGTGCCAGCAGCCCGGACAGGGCGGAGACCCAGTACTTC. Translation gives CASSPDRAETQYF.

Only a few counts were recorded for this clone. The V call is TRBV19, the J call TRBJ1-1; the D is unclear. V lost 7 bases to trimming and J lost 3 bases, with 18 bases between them. Germline lookup yields CDR1 LNHDA and CDR2 SQIVND (reference sequence). The CDR3 spans 15 residues. DNA of the CDR3: TGTGCCAGTAATCCTACTGGGAGGTGGGACACTGAAGCTTTCTTT. Translated: CASNPTGRWDTEAFF.

The rearrangement uses TRBV4-2 and TRBJ1-4; D is perhaps TRBD1 (5 bases). CDR1 and CDR2 (germline): LGHNA, YNFKEQ. V lost 2 bases to trimming and J lost 0 bases, with 22 bases between them. The CDR3 covers 20 residues. This chain's CDR3 is CASSQQSQGALLSTNEKLFF. CDR3 DNA: TGTGCCAGCAGCCAACAAAGTCAAGGGGCACTACTCTCAACTAATGAAAAACTGTTTTTT.

This clone showed up just a few times. Within the sample, other DNA sequences also encode this same CDR3. This sequence joins TRBV18 and TRBJ1-2; D is undetermined. Germline V lookup: CDR1 KGHSH, CDR2 LQKENI. This CDR3 comprises 14 residues. V shed 0 bases and J shed 4 bases, with 9 bases lying between them. The CDR3: CASSPPGSGYGYTF. CDR3 nucleotide sequence: TGTGCCAGCTCACCACCAGGGAGTGGCTATGGCTACACCTTC.

This clone was seen only once. The rearrangement links TRBV18 to TRBJ2-6; TRBD1 might be the D (6 bases). This CDR3 has 15 amino acids. In germline, CDR1 is KGHSH, CDR2 LQKENI. V was trimmed by 8 bases and J by 3 bases, leaving 14 bases between them. This chain's CDR3 is CASKATGIGANVLTF. DNA of the CDR3: TGTGCCAGCAAAGCTACAGGGATTGGGGCCAACGTCCTGACTTTC. Full variable domain (missing parts from reference TRBV18 and TRBJ2-6): NAGVMQNPRHLVRRRGQEARLRCSPMKGHSHVYWYRQLPEEGLKFMVYLQKENIIDESGMPKERFSAEFPKEGPSILRIQQVVRGDSAAYFCASKATGIGANVLTFGAGSRLTVL.

In this sample, this clone turned up a few times. The V gene is TRBV4-1, the J gene TRBJ2-2; 8 bases align to TRBD1. The CDR3 runs 17 residues. After removal of 3 bases from V and 0 bases from J, the junction contained 6 bases not matched to a gene. From germline, CDR1 is MGHRA and CDR2 YSYEKL. The CDR3 coding sequence is TGCGCCAGCAGCCACCGTACAGGGGGTGCGAACACCGGGGAGCTGTTTTTT. Translating it yields CASSHRTGGANTGELFF.

This clone was counted a few times. The sample carries other DNA sequences with the same CDR3. The rearrangement links TRBV5-4 to TRBJ1-1; D unresolved. The CDR3 runs to 13 residues. Germline CDR1 is SGHNT and CDR2 is YYREEE (reference sequence). Trimming removed 0 bases from V and 5 bases from J, with 8 bases in between. As DNA, the CDR3 is TGTGCCAGCAGCTTGGGCCGAGGAACTGAAGCTTTCTTT. It is translated as CASSLGRGTEAFF.

This sequence joins TRBV2 and TRBJ1-5; 8 bases map to TRBD1. There are 15 residues in the CDR3. The trim removed 6 bases at V and 2 bases at J, leaving 6 bases unmatched. In germline, CDR1 is SNHLY, CDR2 FYNNEI. This CDR3 reads CASSRTGWGNQPQHF. The CDR3 nucleotides are TGTGCCAGCAGCCGGACAGGGTGGGGCAATCAGCCCCAGCATTTT.

The chain is built from TRBV7-9 and TRBJ1-2; 8 positions agree with TRBD1. CDR3 length: 15 amino acids. Unmatched junction bases numbered 10, after V lost 3 bases and J lost 7 bases. Per germline, CDR1 SEHNR and CDR2 FQNEAQ (reference sequence). The CDR3 loop is CASSFGTGGILGYTF. In DNA, the CDR3 is TGTGCCAGCAGCTTTGGTACAGGGGGAATCCTTGGCTACACCTTC.

The chain employs TRBV7-6 and TRBJ2-7, with 7 bases matching TRBD1. After removal of 5 bases from V and 2 bases from J, the junction contained 9 bases not matched to a gene. CDR1 and CDR2 from the germline V gene are SGHVS and FNYEAQ. This CDR3 is 15 amino acids long. For the CDR3, the DNA is TGTGCCAGCAGCCGACTTCTAGGGGGCGCCTACGAGCAGTACTTC. Protein product: CASSRLLGGAYEQYF.

V usage is TRBV15 and J usage is TRBJ2-2; D remains ambiguous. The V gene lost 5 bases and the J gene lost 0 bases, with 10 bases spanning the gap. The CDR3 extends over 15 amino acids. Germline V gives CDR1 LNHNV, CDR2 YYDKDF (reference sequence). CDR3 sequence: CATSFHAANTGELFF. The DNA of the CDR3 is TGTGCCACCAGCTTTCACGCGGCGAACACCGGGGAGCTGTTTTTT.

V is TRBV25-1 and J is TRBJ1-2; possible D gene TRBD1, 6 bases. The CDR3 consists of 13 residues. The V gene lost 4 bases and the J gene lost 7 bases, with 13 bases spanning the gap. CDR1 and CDR2 (germline): MGHDK, SYGVNS. The DNA of the CDR3 is TGTGCCAGCAGTGTGGTAGGGGGATTTGGCTACACCTTC. Translated: CASSVVGGFGYTF.

The rearrangement uses TRBV5-1 and TRBJ2-5; weak D call: TRBD1 (6 bases). Germline V gene lookup returns CDR1 SGHRS and CDR2 YFSETQ. V was pared by 2 bases and J by 5 bases, with 10 bases between. The CDR3 totals 13 residues. The CDR3 coding sequence is TGCGCCAGCAGCTTTTGGACAGCCGAGACCCAGTACTTC. This codes for CASSFWTAETQYF.

This clone was counted a few times. The rearrangement joins TRBV5-4 to TRBJ1-2; TRBD1 matches at 8 bases. From germline, CDR1 is SGHNT and CDR2 YYREEE (reference sequence). This CDR3 contains 15 residues. Germline trimming cut 5 bases from V and 8 bases from J; bases unmatched to any gene: 14. The CDR3 nucleotides are TGTGCCAGCAGTTACCCGGACAGGGTAAAGGGGGGCTACACCTTC. This translates into CASSYPDRVKGGYTF.

The genes are TRBV4-1 and TRBJ1-2; D is ambiguous. The ends were cut back, 1 base at V and 1 base at J, with 10 bases in the middle. Germline values: CDR1 MGHRA, CDR2 YSYEKL. The CDR3 has 15 amino acids. As DNA, the CDR3 is TGCGCCAGCAGCCAAGGAGTGGGCCATAACTATGGCTACACCTTC. It yields the protein CASSQGVGHNYGYTF.

This sequence joins TRBV5-4 and TRBJ2-1; TRBD2 is a possible D gene (6 bases). The CDR3 runs 16 residues. Germline CDR1 and CDR2: SGHNT and YYREEE (reference sequence). Trimming cost V 4 bases and J 9 bases, with 23 bases left between them. In nucleotides, the CDR3 is TGTGCCAGCAGCCACCGGGGAGCGGAGGGGCGATTTGAGCAGTTCTTC. This encodes CASSHRGAEGRFEQFF.

The chain links TRBV5-1 to TRBJ1-2, with TRBD1 identical over 7 bases. Losses at the gene ends were 7 bases for V and 3 bases for J; bases not matched to a gene: 12. Germline V lookup: CDR1 SGHRS, CDR2 YFSETQ. CDR3 size: 15 residues. CDR3 sequence: CASRAPDRADYGYTF. DNA of the CDR3: TGCGCCAGCCGAGCCCCAGACAGGGCGGACTATGGCTACACCTTC.

CDR3 in DNA: TGTGCCAGCAGCATGAAAAACAGGGCAGCCGGGGAGCTGTTTTTT. Encoded protein: CASSMKNRAAGELFF. V usage is TRBV5-8 and J usage is TRBJ2-2, with D possibly matching TRBD1 (6 bases). CDR3 size: 15 residues. The V and J ends lost 4 bases and 6 bases respectively, with 16 bases between them. Germline loops: CDR1 SGHTS, CDR2 YDEGEE.

V gene TRBV28 combines with J gene TRBJ2-7, with TRBD1 identical over 10 bases. Trimming cost V 4 bases and J 2 bases; bases outside gene matches: 5. Germline values: CDR1 MDHEN, CDR2 SYDVKM. This CDR3 region has 15 residues. Here the CDR3 DNA reads TGTGCCAGCAGTTCGGGACAGGGGTCTACCTACGAGCAGTACTTC. Amino acids: CASSSGQGSTYEQYF.

This chain joins TRBV19 and TRBJ2-2, with 10 bases matching TRBD1. Germline lookup yields CDR1 LNHDA and CDR2 SQIVND (reference sequence). This CDR3 comprises 14 residues. The junction had 4 bases not matched to a gene; V was cut back by 9 bases and J by 3 bases. The CDR3 sequence is CASTDRGHTGELFF. CDR3 in DNA: TGTGCCAGCACAGACAGGGGGCACACCGGGGAGCTGTTTTTT. The whole variable domain, remainder taken from reference TRBV19 and TRBJ2-2, is DGGITQSPKYLFRKEGQNVTLSCEQNLNHDAMYWYRQDPGQGLRLIYYSQIVNDFQKGDIAEGYSVSREKKESFPLTVTSAQKNPTAFYLCASTDRGHTGELFFGEGSRLTVL.

This clone was observed once. The chain has TRBV19 and TRBJ1-1; no clear D gene. The CDR3 extends over 14 amino acids. Germline-derived CDR1 and CDR2 are LNHDA and SQIVND (reference sequence). V was pared by 1 base and J by 7 bases, with 13 bases between. The CDR3 region is CASSIGFRGSEAFF. CDR3 DNA sequence: TGTGCCAGTAGTATAGGTTTCCGGGGAAGTGAAGCTTTCTTT.

The rearrangement uses TRBV5-6 and TRBJ2-7, with 9 nucleotides matching TRBD1. CDR3 length: 14 residues. CDR1 is SGHDT and CDR2 is YYEEEE in the germline V gene. Losses at the gene ends were 2 bases for V and 7 bases for J; bases not matched to a gene: 7. The CDR3 DNA reads as TGTGCCAGCAGCTTCCTACAGGGGGCGGGTGAGCAGTACTTC. It is translated as CASSFLQGAGEQYF.

Remarks on this clone: This sample also contains other DNA sequences that code for the same CDR3. V and J are TRBV5-1 and TRBJ1-4; D possibly corresponds to TRBD1 (6 bases). The CDR3 extends over 15 amino acids. Trimming cost V 1 base and J 3 bases, with 10 bases left between them. Germline V gene data show CDR1 as SGHRS and CDR2 as YFSETQ. The CDR3 is CASSLMTGSNEKLFF. As DNA, the CDR3 is TGCGCCAGCAGCTTGATGACAGGATCTAATGAAAAACTGTTTTTT.

The chain combines TRBV11-3 with TRBJ2-7; 8 positions match TRBD1. Trimming at V came to 3 bases and at J to 3 bases, leaving 7 bases not matched to a gene. This CDR3 spans 15 amino acids. Germline values: CDR1 SGHNT, CDR2 YENEEA. CDR3: CASSFKDRAYYEQYF. CDR3 bases: TGTGCCAGCAGCTTTAAGGACAGGGCATACTACGAGCAGTACTTC.

This chain connects TRBV6-6 to TRBJ2-1; D is perhaps TRBD2 (6 bases). Between the trimmed V and J ends, which lost 8 bases and 5 bases, there was a span of 19 bases. Per germline, CDR1 MNHNY and CDR2 SVGAGI (reference sequence). The CDR3 consists of 15 residues. The CDR3 coding sequence is TGTGCCAGCGGCTCGGTGGGGGGTACACACAATGAGCAGTTCTTC. This codes for CASGSVGGTHNEQFF.

J is TRBJ1-5 and V is TRBV15, with 9 bases identical to TRBD1. V lost 2 bases, J lost 1 base, and 9 bases stayed unmatched. The CDR3 runs 18 residues. Germline V gives CDR1 LNHNV, CDR2 YYDKDF (reference sequence). The CDR3 nucleotides are TGTGCCACCAGCAGATCCGGGACAGGGTGGTGGAGCAATCAGCCCCAGCATTTT. Its protein product is CATSRSGTGWWSNQPQHF.